This T cell receptor beta chain originates from a study of Ad26.COV2.S vaccination and SARS-CoV-2 variants. Study-wide context: The COV1001 Ad26.COV2.S trial arm included the donor. General study findings and limits: Vaccine recipients posted higher spike-specific TCR breadth than their placebo counterparts. Estimates derived from TCR breadth and depth analyses may have underestimated total T cell responses.

The sample's treatment: some 20 received Ad26.COV2.S at low or high dose, single or two shots; 5 received placebo; per-sample allocation not given. It was on day 63 after the first vaccine or placebo injection that samples were taken. An adult donor aged 18-55 years was enrolled in Boston. CDR3 length: 13 amino acids. Germline CDR1 is SGHKS and CDR2 is YYEKEE (reference sequence). The V and J ends lost 4 bases and 6 bases respectively, with 13 bases between them. This table comes from immunoSEQ multiplex PCR, and its TCRdb copy is limited to in-frame clones, with some not included. The sample yields a few hundred thousand clones, 90% seen once. To note about this clone: Its antigen is not identified.

This sequence was found in a person aged 18-65 years who received the Ad26.COV2.S COVID-19 vaccine or a placebo. This rearrangement joins TRBV5-5 to TRBJ1-1, with D unclear. The sample in question was peripheral blood, obtained in a trial of Ad26.COV2.S vaccine versus placebo. The CDR3 sequence is CASSPSSSPEAFF. The CDR3 DNA is TGTGCCAGCAGCCCCTCTAGCAGCCCTGAAGCTTTCTTT.